This passage covers 11 T cell receptor beta chains from one sample sequenced in a study of T cells after yellow fever vaccination. TCRdb itself ran the 5' RACE reads through MiXCR, one entry per CDR3 protein. The table lists about 120,000 distinct CDR3 sequences, around 15% of them singletons. Source: CD8+ T cells sorted from PBMCs, taken 5 days after the yellow fever booster vaccination. All receptors derive from a man aged 18-30 years who received the YFV17D yellow fever vaccine.

This clonotype was observed a handful of times. This chain joins TRBV6-5 and TRBJ2-2; TRBD1 is a possible D gene (7 bases). Germline CDR1 reads MNHEY; CDR2 reads SVGAGI. Deletions cut 6 bases from V and 7 bases from J, with 24 bases between. The CDR3 consists of 17 residues. The DNA for the CDR3 is TGTGCCAGCAGCCTCCGCGACAGGGCCCTCGGGGGCGGGGAGCTGTTTTTT. It encodes CASSLRDRALGGGELFF.

The gene calls are TRBV25-1 and TRBJ2-2; 8 bases are shared with TRBD1. J lost 6 bases, V lost 6 bases, and 6 bases had no gene match. From germline, CDR1 is MGHDK and CDR2 SYGVNS. The CDR3 has 14 amino acids. The chain's CDR3 is CASSRTGLSGELFF. The CDR3, as DNA: TGTGCCAGCAGCCGGACAGGGTTATCCGGGGAGCTGTTTTTT.

V gene TRBV25-1 combines with J gene TRBJ2-1; D is unresolved. Trimming removed 4 bases from V and 3 bases from J, with 10 bases in between. CDR1 and CDR2 from the germline V gene are MGHDK and SYGVNS. The CDR3 spans 14 residues. CDR3 sequence: CASSAGLNYNEQFF. The CDR3 region has the DNA TGTGCCAGCAGTGCGGGTCTGAACTACAATGAGCAGTTCTTC.

V usage is TRBV5-1 and J usage is TRBJ2-3, with 7 bases matching TRBD1. Germline CDR1 SGHRS, CDR2 YFSETQ. The CDR3 covers 16 residues. The V and J ends lost 2 bases and 4 bases, in that order; junction bases with no gene match: 10. The CDR3 sequence is CASSLTGVLRADTQYF. The CDR3 DNA follows: TGCGCCAGCAGCTTAACAGGGGTCCTACGCGCAGATACGCAGTATTTT.

This clonotype was seen a few times. J is TRBJ2-6 and V is TRBV6-5, with 7 positions matching TRBD1. This CDR3 comprises 17 residues. CDR1 and CDR2 (germline): MNHEY, SVGAGI. V shed 5 bases and J 0 bases; nucleotides not matched to a gene: 7. The CDR3 DNA reads TGTGCCAGCAGTCGTCGACAGGGTTACTCTGGGGCCAACGTCCTGACTTTC. This translates into CASSRRQGYSGANVLTF.

The J gene is TRBJ2-3, the V gene TRBV11-2; TRBD1 is a possible D gene (5 bases). V lost 0 bases, J lost 5 bases, and 9 bases lay in between. This CDR3 has 14 residues. CDR1 is SGHAT, CDR2 FQNNGV, per germline. The chain's CDR3 is CASSLDRQGDTQYF. The DNA of the CDR3 is TGTGCCAGCAGCTTAGATCGGCAGGGAGATACGCAGTATTTT.

This clonotype was seen only a few times. The chain couples TRBV6-5 to TRBJ2-6; D is unresolved. Deletions cut 2 bases from V and 4 bases from J, with 9 bases between. Germline CDR1 is MNHEY and CDR2 is SVGAGI. The CDR3 is 15 residues long. The CDR3 bases are TGTGCCAGCAGTTACGGGGTCCCCGGGGCCAACGTCCTGACTTTC. Its protein is CASSYGVPGANVLTF.

J is TRBJ1-1 and V is TRBV2, with D tentatively TRBD1 (6 bases). Per the germline V gene, CDR1 is SNHLY and CDR2 is FYNNEI. V gave up 1 base and J gave up 10 bases, with 13 bases separating them. The CDR3 extends over 13 amino acids. The CDR3 protein is CASSEVRRGGAFF. In nucleotides, the CDR3 is TGTGCCAGCAGTGAAGTTCGGAGGGGGGGAGCTTTCTTT.

The V and J genes are TRBV20-1 and TRBJ2-7; 8 nucleotides match TRBD1. This CDR3 spans 14 amino acids. Germline CDR1 and CDR2: DFQATT and SNEGSKA (reference sequence). The J segment lost 1 base and the V segment lost 6 bases, leaving 8 bases of the junction unmatched. CDR3: CSALDRDRSYEQYV. CDR3 in DNA: TGCAGTGCCCTGGACAGGGATAGGTCCTACGAGCAGTACGTC.

The table lists this clonotype with a few counts. For the CDR3, the DNA is TGTGCCAGCAGCTTAGGATCTCACGGGGAGTACGTC. Translated, it gives CASSLGSHGEYV. The V gene is TRBV7-9, the J gene TRBJ2-7, with D possibly TRBD2 on 5 matching bases. The CDR3 extends over 12 amino acids. Germline V gene sequence: CDR1 SEHNR, CDR2 FQNEAQ (reference sequence). Trimming shortened V by 1 base and J by 11 bases, and 12 bases separated the two germline ends.

This clonotype was found many times. This chain uses TRBV28 with TRBJ2-1; maybe TRBD1 (6 bases). This CDR3 comprises 17 residues. V was clipped by 4 bases and J by 1 base, with 17 bases between them. CDR1 MDHEN and CDR2 SYDVKM come from the germline V gene. CDR3: CASSWVDRTRSYNEQFF. CDR3 nucleotide sequence: TGTGCCAGCAGTTGGGTGGACAGAACGAGGTCCTACAATGAGCAGTTCTTC.